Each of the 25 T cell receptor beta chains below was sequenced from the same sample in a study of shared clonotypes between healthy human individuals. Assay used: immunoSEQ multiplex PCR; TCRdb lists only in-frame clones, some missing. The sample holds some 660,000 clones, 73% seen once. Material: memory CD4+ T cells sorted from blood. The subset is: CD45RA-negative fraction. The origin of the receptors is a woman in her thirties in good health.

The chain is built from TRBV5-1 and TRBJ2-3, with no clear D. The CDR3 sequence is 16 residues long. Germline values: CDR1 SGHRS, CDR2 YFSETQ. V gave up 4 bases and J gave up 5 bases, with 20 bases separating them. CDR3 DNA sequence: TGCGCCAGCAGCCCCGGGTATGACCCGTCTAGAGATACGCAGTATTTT. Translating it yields CASSPGYDPSRDTQYF.

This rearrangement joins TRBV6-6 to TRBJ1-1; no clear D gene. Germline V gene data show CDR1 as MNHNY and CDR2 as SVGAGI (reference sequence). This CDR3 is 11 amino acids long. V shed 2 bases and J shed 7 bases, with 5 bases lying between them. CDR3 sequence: CASSYRREAFF. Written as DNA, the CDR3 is TGTGCCAGCAGTTACCGGCGTGAAGCTTTCTTT.

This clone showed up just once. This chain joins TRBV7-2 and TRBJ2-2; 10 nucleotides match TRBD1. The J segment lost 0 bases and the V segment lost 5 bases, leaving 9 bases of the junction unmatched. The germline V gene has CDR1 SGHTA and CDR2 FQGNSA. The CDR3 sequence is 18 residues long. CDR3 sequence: CASSRTGQGFANTGELFF. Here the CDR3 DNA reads TGTGCCAGCAGCCGGACGGGACAGGGGTTCGCGAACACCGGGGAGCTGTTTTTT.

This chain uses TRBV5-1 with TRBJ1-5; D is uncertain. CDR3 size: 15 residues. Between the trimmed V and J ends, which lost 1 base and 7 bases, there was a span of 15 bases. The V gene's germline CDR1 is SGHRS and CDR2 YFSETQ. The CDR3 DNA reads TGCGCCAGCAGCTTGCGGGGTGGCCTCCGGCAGCCCCAGCATTTT. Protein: CASSLRGGLRQPQHF.

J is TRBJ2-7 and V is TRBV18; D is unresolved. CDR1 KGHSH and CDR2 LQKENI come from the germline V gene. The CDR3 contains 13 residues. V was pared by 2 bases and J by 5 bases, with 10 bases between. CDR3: CASSPMGMNEQYF. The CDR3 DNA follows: TGTGCCAGCTCACCAATGGGAATGAACGAGCAGTACTTC.

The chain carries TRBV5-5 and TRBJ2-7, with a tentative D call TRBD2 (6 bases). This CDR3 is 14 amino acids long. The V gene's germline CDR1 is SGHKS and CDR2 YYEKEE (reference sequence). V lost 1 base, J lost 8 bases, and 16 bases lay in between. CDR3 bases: TGTGCCAGCAGCTTGTGGGACCCGAGCGGGCAGCAGTACTTC. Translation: CASSLWDPSGQQYF.

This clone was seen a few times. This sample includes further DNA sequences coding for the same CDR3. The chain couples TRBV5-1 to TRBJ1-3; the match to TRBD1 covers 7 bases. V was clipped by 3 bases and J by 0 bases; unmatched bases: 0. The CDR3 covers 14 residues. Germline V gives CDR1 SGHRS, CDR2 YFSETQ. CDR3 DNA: TGCGCCAGCAGCTCAGGGGGCTCTGGAAACACCATATATTTT. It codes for CASSSGGSGNTIYF.

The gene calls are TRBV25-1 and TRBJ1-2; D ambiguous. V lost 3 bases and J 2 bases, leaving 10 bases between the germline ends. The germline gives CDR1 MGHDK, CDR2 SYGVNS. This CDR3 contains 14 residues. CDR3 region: CASSDSRGNYGYTF. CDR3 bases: TGTGCCAGCAGTGATTCAAGAGGGAACTATGGCTACACCTTC.

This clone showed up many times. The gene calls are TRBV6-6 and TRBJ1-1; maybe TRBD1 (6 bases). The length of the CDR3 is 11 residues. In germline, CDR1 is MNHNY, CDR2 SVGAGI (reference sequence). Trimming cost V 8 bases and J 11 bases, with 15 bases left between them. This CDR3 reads CASSEAGAAFF. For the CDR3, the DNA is TGTGCCAGCTCCGAAGCAGGGGCGGCTTTCTTT.

The CDR3 DNA sequence: TGTGCCAGCAGCTTGGGACTAGCGGGAGCGGGGGAGACCCAGTACTTC. This sequence encodes CASSLGLAGAGETQYF. The chain couples TRBV5-6 to TRBJ2-5; TRBD2 matches at 12 bases. The CDR3 runs to 16 residues. Germline V lookup: CDR1 SGHDT, CDR2 YYEEEE. With 0 bases clipped from V and 5 bases from J, the junction kept 5 bases outside the gene matches.

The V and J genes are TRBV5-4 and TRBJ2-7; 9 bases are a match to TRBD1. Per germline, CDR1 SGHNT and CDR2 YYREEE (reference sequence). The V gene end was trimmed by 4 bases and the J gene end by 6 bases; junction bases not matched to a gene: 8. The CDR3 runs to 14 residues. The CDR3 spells CASSRIGQGFEQYF. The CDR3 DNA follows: TGTGCCAGCAGCCGCATTGGACAGGGGTTCGAGCAGTACTTC. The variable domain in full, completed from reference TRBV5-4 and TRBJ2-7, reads ETGVTQSPTHLIKTRGQQVTLRCSSQSGHNTVSWYQQALGQGPQFIFQYYREEENGRGNFPPRFSGLQFPNYSSELNVNALELDDSALYLCASSRIGQGFEQYFGPGTRLTVT.

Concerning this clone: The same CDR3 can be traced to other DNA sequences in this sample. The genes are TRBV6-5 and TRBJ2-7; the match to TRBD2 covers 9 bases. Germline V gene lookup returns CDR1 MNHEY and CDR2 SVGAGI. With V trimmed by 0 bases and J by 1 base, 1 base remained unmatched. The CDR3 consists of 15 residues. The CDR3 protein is CASSYSTSGSYEQYF. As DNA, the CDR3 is TGTGCCAGCAGTTACTCGACTAGCGGATCCTACGAGCAGTACTTC.

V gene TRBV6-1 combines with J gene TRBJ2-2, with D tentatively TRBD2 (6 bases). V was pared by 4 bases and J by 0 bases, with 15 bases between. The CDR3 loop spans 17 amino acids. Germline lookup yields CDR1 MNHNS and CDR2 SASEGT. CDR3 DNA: TGTGCCAGCAGTGGTCCCCCGCGGGGAACGAACACCGGGGAGCTGTTTTTT. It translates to CASSGPPRGTNTGELFF.

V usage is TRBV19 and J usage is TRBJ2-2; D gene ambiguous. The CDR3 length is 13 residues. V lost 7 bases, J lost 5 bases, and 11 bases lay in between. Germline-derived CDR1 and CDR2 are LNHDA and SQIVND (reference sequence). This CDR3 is CASKSLGTGELFF. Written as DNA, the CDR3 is TGTGCCAGTAAGAGCTTGGGGACCGGGGAGCTGTTTTTT.

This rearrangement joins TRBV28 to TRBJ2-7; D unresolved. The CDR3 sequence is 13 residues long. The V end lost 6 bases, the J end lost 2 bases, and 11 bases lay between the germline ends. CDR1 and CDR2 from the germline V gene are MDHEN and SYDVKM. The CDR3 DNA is TGTGCCAGCAGCCCAAGTGATCCCTACGAGCAGTACTTC. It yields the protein CASSPSDPYEQYF.

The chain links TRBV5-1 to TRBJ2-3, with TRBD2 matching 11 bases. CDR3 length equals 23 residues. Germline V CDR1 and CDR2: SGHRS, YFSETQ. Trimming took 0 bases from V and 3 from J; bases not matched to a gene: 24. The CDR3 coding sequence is TGCGCCAGCAGCTTGGGACGACTAGCGGGAACCGCCCTAGTCTATTTTCGAACAGATACGCAGTATTTT. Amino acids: CASSLGRLAGTALVYFRTDTQYF.

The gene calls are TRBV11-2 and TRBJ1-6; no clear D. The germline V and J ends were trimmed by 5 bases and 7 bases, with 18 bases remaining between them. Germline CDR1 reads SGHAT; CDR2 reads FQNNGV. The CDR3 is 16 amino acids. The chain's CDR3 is CASSHRPPTWNSPLHF. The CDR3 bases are TGTGCCAGCAGCCACCGACCCCCTACATGGAATTCACCCCTCCACTTT.

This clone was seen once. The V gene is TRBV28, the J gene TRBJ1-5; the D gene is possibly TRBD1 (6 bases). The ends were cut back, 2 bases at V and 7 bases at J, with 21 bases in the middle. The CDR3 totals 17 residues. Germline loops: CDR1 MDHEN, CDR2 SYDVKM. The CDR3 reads CASSLIRDINGWQPQHF. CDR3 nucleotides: TGTGCCAGCAGTTTAATTCGGGACATAAATGGCTGGCAGCCCCAGCATTTT.

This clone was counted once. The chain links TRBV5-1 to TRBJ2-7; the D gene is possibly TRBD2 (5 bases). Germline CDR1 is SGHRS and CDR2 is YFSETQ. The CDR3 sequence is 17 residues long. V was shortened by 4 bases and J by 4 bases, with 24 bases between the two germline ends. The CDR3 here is CASSHTGPDWIVYEQYF. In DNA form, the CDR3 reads TGCGCCAGCAGCCATACCGGCCCGGACTGGATAGTATACGAGCAGTACTTC.

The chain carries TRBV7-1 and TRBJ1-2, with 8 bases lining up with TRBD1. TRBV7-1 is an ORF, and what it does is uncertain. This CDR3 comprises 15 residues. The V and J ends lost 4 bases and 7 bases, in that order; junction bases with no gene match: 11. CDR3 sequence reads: CASSLSLTGASGYTF. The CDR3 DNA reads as TGTGCCAGCAGCTTGAGCCTGACAGGGGCCAGTGGCTACACCTTC.

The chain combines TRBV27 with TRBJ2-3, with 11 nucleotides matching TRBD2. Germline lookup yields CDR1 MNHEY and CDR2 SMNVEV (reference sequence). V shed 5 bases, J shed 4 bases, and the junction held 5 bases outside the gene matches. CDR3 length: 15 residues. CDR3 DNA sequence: TGTGCCAGCAGTAAACTAGCGGGAGAATCAGATACGCAGTATTTT. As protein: CASSKLAGESDTQYF.

The CDR3 DNA reads as TGTGCCAGCAGCTTGGTTCGGGGAACCTCTGGGGAGCAGTACTTC. This encodes CASSLVRGTSGEQYF. The J gene is TRBJ2-7, the V gene TRBV5-8, with TRBD2 as a possible D gene (5 bases). CDR3 length equals 15 residues. Trimming shortened V by 0 bases and J by 7 bases, and 17 bases separated the two germline ends. The germline V gene encodes CDR1 SGHTS and CDR2 YDEGEE.

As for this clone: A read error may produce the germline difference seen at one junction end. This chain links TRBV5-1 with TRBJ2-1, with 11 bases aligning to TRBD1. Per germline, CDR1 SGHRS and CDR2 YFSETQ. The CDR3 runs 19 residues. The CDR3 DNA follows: TGCGCCAGCAGCTTGGCGCCTCTAGGACAGGGGGCCTCCCACAATGAGCAGTTCTTC. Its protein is CASSLAPLGQGASHNEQFF. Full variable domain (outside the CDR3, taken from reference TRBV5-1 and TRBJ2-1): KAGVTQTPRYLIKTRGQQVTLSCSPISGHRSVSWYQQTPGQGLQFLFEYFSETQRNKGNFPGRFSGRQFSNSRSEMNVSTLELGDSALYLCASSLAPLGQGASHNEQFFGPGTRLTVL.

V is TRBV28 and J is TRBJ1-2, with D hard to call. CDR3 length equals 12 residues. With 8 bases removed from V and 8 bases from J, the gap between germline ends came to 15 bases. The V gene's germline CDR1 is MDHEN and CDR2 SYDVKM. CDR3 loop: CASHTLVYGYTF. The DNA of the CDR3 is TGTGCCAGCCATACCTTGGTCTACGGCTACACCTTC.

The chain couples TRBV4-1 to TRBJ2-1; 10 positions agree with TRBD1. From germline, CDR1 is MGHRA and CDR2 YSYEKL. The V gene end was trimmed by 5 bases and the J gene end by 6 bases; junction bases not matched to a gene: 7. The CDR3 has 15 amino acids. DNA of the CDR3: TGCGCCAGCAGCTTCCGGGACAGGGGTTCCAATGAGCAGTTCTTC. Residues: CASSFRDRGSNEQFF.